The clone carrying this T cell receptor (beta chain) occurred a few times. What it binds is unknown. The sample is drawn from a study of early T cells in non-severe SARS-CoV-2 infection. Study-level points and caveats: Clonotype matching in VDJdb favored anti-spike CD8 responses and did not capture private and CD4 specificities.

The TCR library protocol was used to attach unique molecular identifiers. These identifiers were attached to individual cDNA molecules. TCRdb reprocessed the 5' RACE reads via MiXCR and lists one record per CDR3 protein. The table shows approximately 70,000 distinct CDR3 sequences, with 9.5% to 15% occurring only once. V lost 1 base to trimming and J lost 2 bases, with 9 bases between them. This CDR3 has 13 amino acids. Germline V CDR1 and CDR2: SQVTM, ANQGSEA. The chain links TRBV29-1 to TRBJ2-7; perhaps TRBD2 as D (6 bases). The sequence was collected from an adult who was a healthcare worker with PCR-confirmed SARS-CoV-2 infection or an uninfected control (not recorded which). Input material: whole blood. The CDR3 nucleotides are TGCAGCGTTGAAGGGGGGGTACCCTACGAGCAGTACTTC. Translated, it gives CSVEGGVPYEQYF.